A selection of T cell receptor beta chains follows, all from one sample in a study of patients and donors after allogeneic stem cell transplantation. TCRdb reprocessed the RT-PCR reads with MiXCR, giving one entry per CDR3 protein. The sample comprises roughly 200,000 distinct CDR3 sequences, around 40% of which are singletons, and 11% rests with the top ten. The sequencing sample was made of blood, either unsorted or a sorted T cell fraction (not recorded which). The source of these receptors is a human donor who was either an allogeneic HSCT recipient or a stem cell or donor lymphocyte infusion donor (not recorded which). It is not recorded whose cells these are; they may come from a transplant donor. Each CDR3 is given with its conserved first and last residue.

TRBJ2-6	TRBV9	CASSARASSGANVLTF
TRBJ1-1	TRBV25-1	CASSETPGGSRRAFF
TRBJ1-1	TRBV15	CATSRDGRDNTEAFF
TRBJ1-5	TRBV20-1	CSARGIGNQPQHF
TRBJ2-5	TRBV21-1	CASTRETQYF
TRBJ2-3	TRBV15	CATSRDDLSETDTQYF
TRBJ1-5	TRBV19	CASSKSRGPTISNQPQHF
TRBJ2-7	TRBV4-1	CASSQEGGRYSYEQYF
TRBJ2-1	TRBV11-1	CASSLGRLETFDEQFF
TRBJ2-7	TRBV27	CASSPYQGDYEQYF
TRBJ1-2	TRBV11-2	CASSGGLFESYTF
TRBJ1-5	TRBV20-1	CSAMDRLTNQPQHF
TRBJ1-1	TRBV29-1	CSVVYIGVQGTEAFF
TRBJ1-1	TRBV5-1	CASSRQSGGDTEAFF
TRBJ2-1	TRBV7-9	CASSLGAGPYPNEQFF
TRBJ1-2	TRBV7-8	CASSLAPGQVVGYTF
TRBJ1-2	TRBV28	CASSPRRVYGYTF
TRBJ2-4	TRBV6-2/TRBV6-3	CASAAGETGSKNIQYF
TRBJ2-1	TRBV24-1	CATSDLASGGTSYNEQFF
TRBJ1-1	TRBV5-1	CASSFHQGGDTEAFF
TRBJ2-3	TRBV20-1	CSARRGGHFTDTQYF
TRBJ1-6	TRBV20-1	CSASIRSNSPLHF
TRBJ1-6	TRBV6-6	CASSYTSGVYNSPLHF
TRBJ1-2	TRBV7-9	CASSIQGTYYGYTF
TRBJ1-2	TRBV20-1	CSARGTGNYGYTF
TRBJ2-1	TRBV29-1	CSVGTGTGVYNEQFF
TRBJ1-4	TRBV10-3	CAISQGKNEKLFF
TRBJ2-4	TRBV10-3	CAISGSGKNIQYF
TRBJ2-4	TRBV28	CASSWGAPLAKNIQYF
TRBJ1-5	TRBV19	CASTLQHSLHSNQPQHF
TRBJ2-2	TRBV12-3/TRBV12-4	CASSSRGSGGELFF
TRBJ2-2	TRBV12-3/TRBV12-4	CASSLGRGTGELFF
TRBJ1-3	TRBV15	CATSRDGAGPGNTIYF
TRBJ1-5	TRBV12-3/TRBV12-4	CASSFRAHGSNQPQHF
TRBJ2-2	TRBV29-1	CSPVRGGVNTGELFF
TRBJ1-5	TRBV4-1	CASSRREGYGNQPQHF
TRBJ2-6	TRBV11-2	CASSLGTTLSGANVLTF